These 5 T cell receptor beta chains were all obtained from the same sample, sequenced in a study of T-cell reconstitution after alpha-beta-depleted transplantation in children. TCRbeta library construction was performed incorporating unique molecular identifiers. Each CDR3 protein is one row after TCRdb ran MiXCR on the PCR reads. The sample includes roughly 420,000 distinct CDR3 sequences, under 20% seen only once; the top ten take approximately 29%. Here the sequenced sample was PBMCs, mostly from graft donor cells, taken 360 days after TCRalphabeta/CD19-depleted stem cell transplant. The receptors were sampled from a boy younger than two who had a stem cell transplant for Wiskott-Aldrich syndrome, so the T cells may come from the graft donor.

The chain links TRBV27 to TRBJ1-1, with 7 bases that match TRBD1. This CDR3 contains 13 residues. With V trimmed by 7 bases and J by 4 bases, 6 bases remained unmatched. Germline CDR1 and CDR2: MNHEY and SMNVEV (reference sequence). DNA of the CDR3: TGTGCCAGCAATACAGGGGATGGCACTGAAGCTTTCTTT. It translates to CASNTGDGTEAFF.

This clonotype has more than one count but fewer than ten. This rearrangement joins TRBV5-1 to TRBJ2-1; TRBD2 might be the D (5 bases). Germline CDR1 SGHRS, CDR2 YFSETQ. V gave up 2 bases and J gave up 0 bases, with 9 bases separating them. This CDR3 has 15 residues. The CDR3 here is CASSLNGLSYNEQFF. In nucleotides, the CDR3 is TGCGCCAGCAGCTTAAACGGACTCTCCTACAATGAGCAGTTCTTC.

The chain couples TRBV4-1 to TRBJ1-6; D is unclear. Trimming took off 3 bases at V and 9 bases at J, with 9 bases between the two ends. This CDR3 has 13 residues. Germline values: CDR1 MGHRA, CDR2 YSYEKL. This CDR3 reads CASSHPTGSPLHF. CDR3 bases: TGCGCCAGCAGCCACCCAACGGGTTCACCCCTCCACTTT.

The chain couples TRBV25-1 to TRBJ2-7; 9 bases match TRBD1. Germline CDR1 MGHDK, CDR2 SYGVNS. CDR3 size: 14 residues. V lost 9 bases, J lost 2 bases, and 8 bases stayed unmatched. The CDR3: CASTGTGLPYEQYF. CDR3 bases: TGTGCCAGTACCGGGACAGGGCTTCCCTACGAGCAGTACTTC.

In its sample, this clonotype was seen a few times. This chain uses TRBV2 with TRBJ1-5; 7 bases line up with TRBD1. Germline V gene lookup returns CDR1 SNHLY and CDR2 FYNNEI. The CDR3 runs 15 residues. J gave up 1 base and V 3 bases, and 3 bases lay outside the gene matches. CDR3 DNA sequence: TGTGCCAGCAGTGACAGGGGGGTAAGCAATCAGCCCCAGCATTTT. Its translation is CASSDRGVSNQPQHF.